A selection of T cell receptor beta chains follows, all from one sample in a study of blood T cell repertoires in COVID-19. Generated by immunoSEQ multiplex PCR, the TCRdb table keeps only in-frame clones and is missing some. The sample shows roughly 200,000 clones, 85% to 90% of them seen only once. The sample consisted of peripheral blood. The receptor source for this set is a man aged 50-60 years with acute or convalescent COVID-19. Both conserved end residues are part of each CDR3. D genes are given only for firm matches. Only part of the rows carry a size: once, few, many, or a class if the clone is expanded.

V gene	clone size	D gene	J gene	CDR3 protein	CDR3 DNA
TRBV7-2	NA	NA	TRBJ2-1	CASNRNRDYNEQFF	TGTGCCAGCAACCGAAACAGGGACTACAATGAGCAGTTCTTC
TRBV5-1	NA	TRBD1	TRBJ1-4	CASSLDGQGATNEKLFF	TGCGCCAGCAGCTTGGACGGACAGGGAGCAACTAATGAAAAACTGTTTTTT
TRBV10-3	NA	NA	TRBJ2-5	CAISGKRVNQETQYF	TGTGCCATCAGTGGAAAGCGGGTCAACCAAGAGACCCAGTACTTC
TRBV27	once	NA	TRBJ2-7	CASSEDRLYEQYF	TGTGCCAGCAGTGAAGACAGACTCTACGAGCAGTACTTC
TRBV9	NA	NA	TRBJ2-7	CASSPRQDGYEQYF	TGTGCCAGCAGCCCCCGACAGGATGGCTACGAGCAGTACTTC
TRBV5-6	NA	NA	TRBJ1-2	CASSLRLRAGGYTF	TGTGCCAGCAGCTTGAGGCTCAGGGCGGGAGGCTACACCTTC
TRBV7-9	NA	TRBD2	TRBJ2-1	CASSSPSLADLEQFF	TGTGCCAGCAGCTCTCCATCACTAGCGGACCTTGAGCAGTTCTTC
TRBV7-2	NA	NA	TRBJ1-6	CASSLPKWSSYNSPLHF	TGTGCCAGCAGCTTACCGAAGTGGAGCTCCTATAATTCACCCCTCCACTTT
TRBV7-8	NA	NA	TRBJ1-2	CASSLPQGSPGYTF	TGTGCCAGCAGCCTACCTCAGGGGTCCCCTGGCTACACCTTC
TRBV2	NA	NA	TRBJ2-5	CATLPTGSQETQYF	TGTGCCACCCTACCCACAGGATCTCAAGAGACCCAGTACTTC